These T cell receptor beta chains were read from a single sample in a study of blood T cell repertoires in COVID-19. Clones were read by immunoSEQ multiplex PCR, and TCRdb kept only the in-frame ones, dropping some. In the table there are approximately 300,000 clones, 85% to 90% of which are singletons. Sequences were obtained from PBMCs or T cells enriched from blood (not recorded which). The receptors derive from a woman aged 18-29 years with acute COVID-19. Both conserved end residues are part of each CDR3. A D gene is named only where the DNA matches it firmly. Clone size is not always given. Where it is, it says once, few, many or a class for expanded clones.

d_gene,abundance,v_gene,j_gene,CDR3nt,CDR3aa
.,.,TRBV7-9,TRBJ1-2,TGTGCCAGCAGCTGGGGGGATGAGAACTATGGCTACACCTTC,CASSWGDENYGYTF
.,.,TRBV7-3,TRBJ2-5,TGTGCCAGCAGCTTAACGGCCCAAGAGACCCAGTACTTC,CASSLTAQETQYF
TRBD1,.,TRBV5-6,TRBJ1-2,TGTGCCAGCAGCTCCGGGACAGGGGGCCGTTATGGCTACACCTTC,CASSSGTGGRYGYTF
.,.,TRBV2,TRBJ1-2,TGTGCCAGCAGTGGACGTAGGGGTTTTAACTATGGCTACACCTTC,CASSGRRGFNYGYTF
TRBD2,.,TRBV28,TRBJ2-7,TGTGCCAGCCCCCCTAGCGGGAATACCCGTAACTACGAGCAGTACTTC,CASPPSGNTRNYEQYF
TRBD1,.,TRBV5-1,TRBJ2-5,TGCGCCAGCAGCCTTTCCCCGACAGGGGCTTTGGAGACCCAGTACTTC,CASSLSPTGALETQYF
.,.,TRBV6-2/TRBV6-3,TRBJ2-7,TGTGCCAGCAGCTATACCTACGAGCAGTACTTC,CASSYTYEQYF
.,.,TRBV2,TRBJ2-2,TGTGCCAGCAGGGACTATGTTAGCACCGGGGAGCTGTTTTTT,CASRDYVSTGELFF
.,.,TRBV18,TRBJ2-7,TGTGCCAGCGCCACCGGGGGTTTATCCTACGAGCAGTACTTC,CASATGGLSYEQYF
.,once,TRBV7-9,TRBJ2-1,TGTGCCAGCAGCTTAGAAGTCCCCGGAGGTGAGCAGTTCTTC,CASSLEVPGGEQFF
TRBD1,.,TRBV28,TRBJ1-2,TGTGCCAGCAGGACCAGGGGGCACTATGGCTACACCTTC,CASRTRGHYGYTF
.,.,TRBV28,TRBJ2-2,TGTGCCAGCAGTGCTCCCTGGACGGGAGAGGGCGGGGAGCTGTTTTTT,CASSAPWTGEGGELFF
TRBD2,.,TRBV3-1/TRBV3-2,TRBJ2-7,TGTGCCAGCAGCCAAGCTAGAGTACTAGCGGGAGTTTCGGAGCAGTACTTC,CASSQARVLAGVSEQYF
TRBD2,.,TRBV24-1,TRBJ2-2,TGTGCCACCAGTGACCTCGGACTAGTGAACACCGGGGAGCTGTTTTTT,CATSDLGLVNTGELFF
TRBD2,.,TRBV5-1,TRBJ2-1,TGCGCCAGTGGTTCGACTAGCCAAAACAATGAGCAGTTCTTC,CASGSTSQNNEQFF
.,.,TRBV18,TRBJ1-2,TGTGCCAGCTCACCTCAGGAGGGGTATCTAGACTATGGCTACACCTTC,CASSPQEGYLDYGYTF
.,.,TRBV6-5,TRBJ2-7,TGTGCCAGCAGTTACGGGCAGTTCCGGGGTGAGCAGTACTTC,CASSYGQFRGEQYF
.,.,TRBV6-5,TRBJ2-5,TGTGCCAGCACCCCGGTGGGCCCAGAGACCCAGTACTTC,CASTPVGPETQYF
.,.,TRBV7-9,TRBJ1-2,TGTGCCAGCAGCCCGGGGGAGTCTGGCTACACCTTC,CASSPGESGYTF
TRBD2,once,TRBV5-1,TRBJ2-1,TGCGCCAGCAGCTTGGGGTTAGCGGGTATCTACAATGAGCAGTTCTTC,CASSLGLAGIYNEQFF
TRBD2,.,TRBV11-2,TRBJ2-7,TGTGCCAGCAGCCCCACCGCACTAGCGAGGTACGAGCAGTACTTC,CASSPTALARYEQYF
TRBD2,.,TRBV29-1,TRBJ2-5,TGCAGCGTTGAAGGGCCAGCGGGAGGGCCTCAGGAGACCCAGTACTTC,CSVEGPAGGPQETQYF
.,.,TRBV5-6,TRBJ1-5,TGTGCCAGCAGTCTCCAGGGGTATCAGCCCCAGCATTTT,CASSLQGYQPQHF
.,.,TRBV5-5,TRBJ1-5,TGTGCCAGCAGCTTCGATTCTAATAGCAATCAGCCCCAGCATTTT,CASSFDSNSNQPQHF
.,.,TRBV3-1/TRBV3-2,TRBJ2-5,TGTGCCAGCAGCCAAGATTCTTATCAGGAGACCCAGTACTTC,CASSQDSYQETQYF
TRBD1,.,TRBV6-1,TRBJ2-1,TGTGCCAGCAGTGAAACAGGGGTCTGGGGGAATGAGCAGTTCTTC,CASSETGVWGNEQFF
.,.,TRBV18,TRBJ2-2,TGTGCCAGCTCACCCCAGCAGGGCGACACCGGGGAGCTGTTTTTT,CASSPQQGDTGELFF
TRBD1,.,TRBV18,TRBJ1-6,TGTGCCAGCTCACCCAATTTGGGGACAGGTCCCTGGGGACCCCTCCACTTT,CASSPNLGTGPWGPLHF
.,.,TRBV2,TRBJ1-2,TGTGCCAGCAGGACCCTCGGGGGGTACGGCTACACCTTC,CASRTLGGYGYTF
.,.,TRBV10-2,TRBJ2-1,TGCGCCAGCAGTGCCAACAGAGGGAATGAGCAGTTCTTC,CASSANRGNEQFF
TRBD1,few,TRBV2,TRBJ1-1,TGTGCCAGCAGTTCGGACAGGGGTAACACTGAAGCTTTCTTT,CASSSDRGNTEAFF
TRBD1,.,TRBV24-1,TRBJ1-2,TGTGCCGCAGGGGGCCCTAACTATGGCTACACCTTC,CAAGGPNYGYTF
.,once,TRBV5-1,TRBJ2-6,TGCGCCAGCAGCTTTCCGGGACACAACGTCCTGACTTTC,CASSFPGHNVLTF
TRBD2,.,TRBV7-3,TRBJ2-7,TGTGCCAGCAGCGTGACTAGCGGGTTCGGCTACGAGCAGTACTTC,CASSVTSGFGYEQYF
.,once,TRBV5-1,TRBJ2-7,TGCGCCAGCAGCTTGACCCCGGGGGAGCAGTACTTC,CASSLTPGEQYF
.,.,TRBV19,TRBJ2-3,TGTGCCAGTAGTATAGTACTTGAGGATACGCAGTATTTT,CASSIVLEDTQYF
TRBD1,.,TRBV5-1,TRBJ2-1,TGCGCCAGCAGCATGGGACAGGGTAACAATGAGCAGTTCTTC,CASSMGQGNNEQFF
.,.,TRBV5-1,TRBJ1-1,TGCGCCAGCAGCTTTCTAGAGAACACTGAAGCTTTCTTT,CASSFLENTEAFF
.,.,TRBV4-1,TRBJ2-2,TGCGCCAGCAGCCGTGGGTCGCCGAGGGAGACGAACACCGGGGAGCTGTTTTTT,CASSRGSPRETNTGELFF
.,.,TRBV2,TRBJ2-1,TGTGCCAGCAGTACGAGAGAGCAGTTCTTC,CASSTREQFF
TRBD2,once,TRBV5-1,TRBJ2-1,TGCGCCAGCGCTCTAAGCGGGAGGGCCGGTAATGAGCAGTTCTTC,CASALSGRAGNEQFF
.,.,TRBV6-6,TRBJ1-6,TGTGCCAGCAGTTACCGACAGTCCTATAATTCACCCCTCCACTTT,CASSYRQSYNSPLHF
TRBD1,.,TRBV5-1,TRBJ1-1,TGCGCCAGCAGACCTGGGACAGCTGAAGCTTTCTTT,CASRPGTAEAFF
.,.,TRBV4-2,TRBJ2-2,TGTGCCAGCAGCCAAGGGGCGATACAGGGAATCGCGGAGCTGTTTTTT,CASSQGAIQGIAELFF